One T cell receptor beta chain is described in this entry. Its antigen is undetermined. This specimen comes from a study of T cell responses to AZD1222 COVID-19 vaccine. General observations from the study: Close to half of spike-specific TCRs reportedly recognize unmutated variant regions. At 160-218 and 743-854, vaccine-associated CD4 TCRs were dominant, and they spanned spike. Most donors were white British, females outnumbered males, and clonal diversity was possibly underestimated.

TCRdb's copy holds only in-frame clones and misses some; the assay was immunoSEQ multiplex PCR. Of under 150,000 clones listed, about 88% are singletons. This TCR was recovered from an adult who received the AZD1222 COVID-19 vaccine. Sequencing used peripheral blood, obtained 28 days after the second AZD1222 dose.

CDR3 loop: CASSPMPPGTGEAFF. DNA of the CDR3: TGTGCCAGCAGCCCCATGCCGCCAGGGACAGGTGAAGCTTTCTTT. The chain uses TRBV7-2 and TRBJ1-1, with TRBD1 matching 8 bases. Germline CDR1 reads SGHTA; CDR2 reads FQGNSA. The CDR3 spans 15 residues. V gave up 5 bases and J gave up 7 bases; unmatched junction bases: 12.